The 23 T cell receptor beta chains below all came from one sample that was sequenced in a study of human T cells and chemical hapten exposure. TCRdb ran MiXCR on the RACE reads and lists one entry per CDR3 protein. The sample has around 120,000 distinct CDR3 sequences, roughly 13% seen once; the top ten hold 2.8%. Time point denoted: pre-sensitization, week 0. Treatment denoted: therapeutic diphenylcyclopropenone sensitization with weekly scalp DPC. The sequencing used whole blood, collected in connection with sensitization to the hapten diphenylcyclopropenone (DPC). The receptors shown here come from a woman aged 18 to 35 with alopecia areata. Some clones in this sample may be carry-over from other donors' samples.

The V and J genes are TRBV7-9 and TRBJ2-2; perhaps TRBD2 as D (6 bases). The CDR3 is made up of 16 amino acids. The germline CDR1 and CDR2 sequences are SEHNR and FQNEAQ (reference sequence). V dropped 6 bases and J dropped 4 bases, with 18 bases sitting between them. The CDR3 DNA sequence: TGTGCCAGCAGTCCTTCCGGGACTCGGACCACCGGGGAGCTGTTTTTT. Translation: CASSPSGTRTTGELFF.

This clonotype was seen more than once but under ten times. The chain combines TRBV12-3 or TRBV12-4 with TRBJ1-5, with D hard to call. Between the trimmed V and J ends, which lost 4 bases and 6 bases, there was a span of 7 bases. The CDR3 is made up of 12 amino acids. The DNA for the CDR3 is TGTGCCAGCAGTTCTGGGATTCAGCCCCAGCATTTT. This encodes CASSSGIQPQHF.

This clonotype was picked up many times. The V and J genes are TRBV6-5 and TRBJ2-7; tentative D call: TRBD2 (5 bases). Germline lookup yields CDR1 MNHEY and CDR2 SVGAGI. The CDR3 totals 15 residues. The germline V and J ends were trimmed by 5 bases and 6 bases, with 20 bases remaining between them. The CDR3 is CASSRADPGGVEQYF. The CDR3 DNA reads TGTGCCAGCAGTCGAGCGGACCCCGGAGGTGTCGAGCAGTACTTC.

This clonotype appeared a few times. The rearrangement uses TRBV12-3 or TRBV12-4 and TRBJ2-1; perhaps TRBD1 as D (6 bases). This CDR3 is built from 12 residues. The germline V and J ends were trimmed by 11 bases and 4 bases, with 12 bases remaining between them. The DNA for the CDR3 is TGTGCCCAAGGGGACACTTACAATGAGCAGTTCTTC. Amino acids: CAQGDTYNEQFF.

This clonotype was recorded a few times. CDR3 DNA sequence: TGTGCCAGCAGTTTAGTTGCCCCAGGAGGCTATGGCTACACCTTC. Translation gives CASSLVAPGGYGYTF. V usage is TRBV12-3 or TRBV12-4 and J usage is TRBJ1-2; D is uncertain. Trimming stripped 1 base from V and 4 bases from J, with 13 bases between. CDR3 length equals 15 residues.

This clonotype was detected a few times. The rearrangement joins TRBV20-1 to TRBJ2-1, with D hard to call. CDR1 and CDR2 (germline): DFQATT, SNEGSKA (reference sequence). There are 16 residues in the CDR3. V dropped 3 bases and J dropped 0 bases, with 15 bases sitting between them. The DNA of the CDR3 is TGCAGTGCTAGTCCGGCCGGCTCGTTCTCCTACAATGAGCAGTTCTTC. It yields the protein CSASPAGSFSYNEQFF.

The rearrangement uses TRBV18 and TRBJ2-5; TRBD2 matches 9 bases. The CDR3 has 18 amino acids. Trimming at V came to 0 bases and at J to 3 bases, leaving 11 bases not matched to a gene. The V gene's germline CDR1 is KGHSH and CDR2 LQKENI. The CDR3 loop is CASSPPGLAGQTKETQYF. CDR3 nucleotide sequence: TGTGCCAGCTCACCACCCGGCCTAGCGGGGCAGACCAAAGAGACCCAGTACTTC.

The table lists this clonotype with many counts. The J gene is TRBJ1-6, the V gene TRBV18, with D maybe TRBD1 (5 bases). The germline V gene has CDR1 KGHSH and CDR2 LQKENI. The CDR3 is 16 residues long. Trimming stripped 5 bases from V and 6 bases from J, with 17 bases between. The chain's CDR3 is CASSSGTGMGNSPLHF. In nucleotides, the CDR3 is TGTGCCAGCTCATCCGGGACGGGCATGGGTAATTCACCCCTCCACTTT.

This clonotype appeared a few times. The chain recombines TRBV18 with TRBJ2-3, with D possibly being TRBD1 (5 bases). The V gene lost 2 bases and the J gene lost 7 bases, with 13 bases spanning the gap. Germline CDR1 and CDR2: KGHSH and LQKENI. The CDR3 consists of 14 residues. The CDR3: CASSPDSLRNTQYF. In DNA, the CDR3 is TGTGCCAGCTCACCAGACAGTCTTCGAAATACGCAGTATTTT.

CDR3 amino acids: CSVERRDRGYEQYF. CDR3 nucleotides: TGCAGCGTGGAACGCAGGGACAGGGGGTACGAGCAGTACTTC. The chain links TRBV29-1 to TRBJ2-7; 11 nucleotides agree with TRBD1. Looked up from germline, CDR1 is SQVTM and CDR2 is ANQGSEA. This CDR3 is 14 amino acids long. J was trimmed by 4 bases and V by 6 bases; bases with no gene match: 8.

This sequence joins TRBV29-1 and TRBJ2-5, with a tentative D call TRBD2 (5 bases). Trimming stripped 6 bases from V and 1 base from J, with 9 bases between. CDR1 and CDR2 (germline): SQVTM, ANQGSEA. CDR3 length equals 12 residues. The CDR3 coding sequence is TGCAGCGTAACCAGCGGCCAAGAGACCCAGTACTTC. Translation: CSVTSGQETQYF. Combining the CDR3 with reference TRBV29-1 and TRBJ2-5 gives the whole variable domain SAVISQKPSRDICQRGTSLTIQCQVDSQVTMMFWYRQQPGQSLTLIATANQGSEATYESGFVIDKFPISRPNLTFSTLTVSNMSPEDSSIYLCSVTSGQETQYFGPGTRLLVL.

This chain links TRBV7-9 with TRBJ1-2; D gene ambiguous. Germline CDR1 reads SEHNR; CDR2 reads FQNEAQ (reference sequence). The CDR3 totals 15 residues. V shed 0 bases and J shed 3 bases, with 11 bases lying between them. The CDR3: CASSLAGGPDYGYTF. The DNA for the CDR3 is TGTGCCAGCAGCTTAGCGGGTGGGCCGGACTATGGCTACACCTTC.

V is TRBV4-3 and J is TRBJ2-3, with 12 bases lining up with TRBD2. The CDR3 is made up of 16 amino acids. The V and J ends lost 4 bases and 1 base, in that order; junction bases with no gene match: 3. Germline CDR1 and CDR2: LGHNA and YSLEER. CDR3: CASSLRTSGGTDTQYF. The CDR3 DNA is TGCGCCAGCAGCCTCAGGACTAGCGGGGGCACAGATACGCAGTATTTT.

The table lists this clonotype with a few counts. This chain links TRBV6-6 with TRBJ1-2; TRBD1 matches at 8 bases. J gave up 0 bases and V 3 bases, and 15 bases lay outside the gene matches. Germline CDR1 and CDR2: MNHNY and SVGAGI (reference sequence). This CDR3 has 19 residues. The DNA of the CDR3 is TGTGCCAGCAGTTATTCGGGCCCTCATCAGGGGGCTACTAACTATGGCTACACCTTC. Translated: CASSYSGPHQGATNYGYTF.

The chain joins TRBV5-1 to TRBJ2-2, with D uncertain. Germline V gene lookup returns CDR1 SGHRS and CDR2 YFSETQ. The CDR3 has 15 amino acids. The germline V and J ends were trimmed by 7 bases and 1 base, with 14 bases remaining between them. CDR3 in DNA: TGCGCCAGCGGCCGATCGACACGGAACACCGGGGAGCTGTTTTTT. Translation: CASGRSTRNTGELFF.

The chain carries TRBV10-3 and TRBJ2-7, with 12 bases identical to TRBD1. The J segment lost 7 bases and the V segment lost 7 bases, leaving 8 bases of the junction unmatched. The CDR3 is 14 amino acids. Per germline, CDR1 ENHRY and CDR2 SYGVKD. CDR3: CAITAGQGAWEQYF. The CDR3 region has the DNA TGTGCCATCACCGCGGGACAGGGGGCATGGGAGCAGTACTTC.

A word on this clonotype: It is unclear where the CDR3 begins or ends on the DNA, so no DNA is shown, and the CDR3 is as TCRdb lists it. This chain connects TRBV7-5 to TRBJ2-1. TRBV7-5 is labeled a pseudogene. The CDR3 is 15 residues long, ends included. The CDR3: CISVPEAYRNNEQFF.

This clonotype was counted a few times. This chain links TRBV5-1 with TRBJ2-2; 10 nucleotides agree with TRBD1. The CDR3 runs to 17 residues. Germline lookup yields CDR1 SGHRS and CDR2 YFSETQ. V was pared by 4 bases and J by 5 bases, with 11 bases of the junction left unmatched. CDR3 DNA sequence: TGCGCCAGCAGCCGTACCGGGACAGGGGCTTCGACCGGGGAGCTGTTTTTT. It encodes CASSRTGTGASTGELFF.

This clonotype has more than one count but fewer than ten. The J gene is TRBJ2-1, the V gene TRBV19; D is perhaps TRBD1 (7 bases). Germline assignment: CDR1 LNHDA and CDR2 SQIVND (reference sequence). The CDR3 totals 14 residues. V lost 3 bases to trimming and J lost 8 bases, with 14 bases between them. CDR3 sequence reads: CASSMAGGTDEQFF. Written as DNA, the CDR3 is TGTGCCAGTAGTATGGCAGGGGGGACCGATGAGCAGTTCTTC.

This clonotype was seen a few times. The chain has TRBV6-4 and TRBJ1-6; TRBD1 aligns across 8 bases. From germline, CDR1 is MRHNA and CDR2 SNTAGT. The length of the CDR3 is 18 residues. The V gene end was trimmed by 3 bases and the J gene end by 0 bases; junction bases not matched to a gene: 7. The CDR3 sequence is CASSETPQGASYNSPLHF. The CDR3 bases are TGTGCCAGCAGTGAAACCCCGCAGGGGGCCTCCTATAATTCACCCCTCCACTTT.

The chain has TRBV7-9 and TRBJ2-5; D is unresolved. The germline V and J ends were trimmed by 1 base and 0 bases, with 12 bases remaining between them. Per the germline V gene, CDR1 is SEHNR and CDR2 is FQNEAQ (reference sequence). The CDR3 loop spans 16 amino acids. In DNA, the CDR3 is TGTGCCAGCAGCTTAGTTAATTTGGTGTACCAAGAGACCCAGTACTTC. This encodes CASSLVNLVYQETQYF.

Many counts were recorded for this clonotype. CDR3 coding DNA: TGCAGTGCTAGAGATCATAAGGGCGGGGGGCCTTCGGATACGCAGTATTTT. Translation gives CSARDHKGGGPSDTQYF. V is TRBV20-1 and J is TRBJ2-3; 8 positions match TRBD2. Losses at the gene ends were 0 bases for V and 6 bases for J; bases not matched to a gene: 14. This CDR3 has 17 amino acids. Per the germline V gene, CDR1 is DFQATT and CDR2 is SNEGSKA (reference sequence).

This clonotype has only a few counts. This chain uses TRBV6-2 or TRBV6-3 with TRBJ2-6; 7 bases match TRBD1. Germline CDR1 MNHEY, CDR2 SVGEGT. The V and J ends lost 5 bases and 2 bases, in that order; junction bases with no gene match: 3. The CDR3 length is 15 residues. The CDR3 DNA reads as TGTGCCAGCAGTATTACAGGGGCTGGGGCCAACGTCCTGACTTTC. This encodes CASSITGAGANVLTF.